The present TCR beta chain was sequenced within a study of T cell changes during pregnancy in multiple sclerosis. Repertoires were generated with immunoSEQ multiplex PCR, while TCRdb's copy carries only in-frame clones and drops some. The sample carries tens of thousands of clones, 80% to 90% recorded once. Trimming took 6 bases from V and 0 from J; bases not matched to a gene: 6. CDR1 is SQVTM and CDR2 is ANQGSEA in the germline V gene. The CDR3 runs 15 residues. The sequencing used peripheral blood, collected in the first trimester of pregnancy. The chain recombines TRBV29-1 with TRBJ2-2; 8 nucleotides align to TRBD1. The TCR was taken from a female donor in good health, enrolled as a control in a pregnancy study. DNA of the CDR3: TGCAGCGTGGAGGGACAGGAGCCGAACACCGGGGAGCTGTTTTTT. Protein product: CSVEGQEPNTGELFF.